This TCR beta chain stems from a study of shared clonotypes between healthy human individuals. Overall study results and limits: The four-donor shared clonotypes exceeded non-shared clonotypes in generation probability, with non-shared ones scoring lower. In general, naive subsets displayed greater estimated richness than memory subsets did.

The V and J ends lost 2 bases and 1 base respectively, with 8 bases between them. Germline values: CDR1 SQVTM, CDR2 ANQGSEA. The CDR3 contains 13 residues. Of note for this clone: Antigen specificity is unknown.

This table comes from immunoSEQ multiplex PCR, and its TCRdb copy is limited to in-frame clones, with some not included. The sample holds 1,400,000 or so clones, 97% to 99% seen once. The sample taken for sequencing was naive CD4+ T cells sorted from blood. Subset described: CD45RA+ positively selected. This TCR came from a man aged 25 to 45 in good health. The chain carries TRBV29-1 and TRBJ1-1; D is possibly TRBD1 (5 bases). The CDR3 loop is CSVEITGNTEAFF. In DNA, the CDR3 is TGCAGCGTTGAAATAACAGGGAACACTGAAGCTTTCTTT.